This T cell receptor beta chain was identified in a study of blood T cells in healthy people across ages. Using a J-beta primer mix together with a sample-barcoded 5' primer, a second PCR was run for roughly 7 to 12 cycles. A template-switch adaptor with 12 random nucleotides tagged each cDNA molecule. TCRdb re-called the 5' RACE reads through MiXCR, storing one row per CDR3 protein. The profile shows hundreds of thousands of distinct CDR3 sequences, roughly 26% of them singletons. The CDR3 is 17 residues long. The germline V gene has CDR1 SGHRS and CDR2 YFSETQ. The V gene end was trimmed by 5 bases and the J gene end by 5 bases; junction bases not matched to a gene: 13. These data were also reused for a study on T cells of mothers and their children.

Material for sequencing was blood. This chain uses TRBV5-1 with TRBJ2-5, with 12 bases lining up with TRBD2. This clonotype was sampled from a boy younger than 18 in good health. The CDR3 DNA sequence: TGCGCCAGCAGATCCGGACTAGCGGGGACAAACAGGGAGACCCAGTACTTC. Translating it yields CASRSGLAGTNRETQYF.